The entry that follows covers one T cell receptor (beta chain) sequence. The entry originates in a study of OX40 agonist ivuxolimab in advanced cancers. Turning to the study itself: Patients were infused with ivuxolimab every 2 weeks at 0.01 to 10 mg/kg.

Clones were read by immunoSEQ multiplex PCR, and TCRdb kept only the in-frame ones, dropping some. The sample has roughly 66,000 clones, about 80% seen once. This CDR3 spans 14 amino acids. Per germline, CDR1 SGHRS and CDR2 YFSETQ. V was trimmed by 4 bases and J by 8 bases, leaving 18 bases between them. The material sequenced was CD4+ or CD8+ T cells sorted from blood, taken in a trial of the OX40 agonist ivuxolimab. The chain employs TRBV5-1 and TRBJ1-2; D gene uncertain. This clonotype was obtained from an adult with an advanced solid tumor such as melanoma, head and neck, liver or kidney cancer. The CDR3 DNA is TGCGCCAGCAGCCCTTTCGGGGAGTCAGAGGGCTACACCTTC. Its protein is CASSPFGESEGYTF. The variable domain in full, completed from reference TRBV5-1 and TRBJ1-2, reads KAGVTQTPRYLIKTRGQQVTLSCSPISGHRSVSWYQQTPGQGLQFLFEYFSETQRNKGNFPGRFSGRQFSNSRSEMNVSTLELGDSALYLCASSPFGESEGYTFGSGTRLTVV.